The T cell receptor beta chain under discussion was sequenced for a study of vaccination effects on CD4 cells after COVID-19. Whole-study context: Following the second dose by a median of 72 days, the post-vaccine samples were obtained.

Trimming cost V 5 bases and J 2 bases, with 5 bases left between them. The CDR3 covers 12 residues. CDR1 LNHDA and CDR2 SQIVND come from the germline V gene (reference sequence). Concerning this clone itself: The antigen is unknown.

Clones were sequenced by immunoSEQ multiplex PCR, and TCRdb holds only the in-frame ones, with some missing. The sample holds about 59,000 clones, about 73% seen once. Pools of viral peptides were used by the ViraFEST assay to expand antigen-specific CD4+ T cells ahead of sequencing. Culturing for roughly 9 days preceded CD4+ T cell isolation. Vaccination of participants consisted of two doses of either the BNT162b2 or mRNA-1273 vaccine. V and J are TRBV19 and TRBJ2-3; D remains unclear. The sequencing used CD4+ T cells from PBMCs cultured with HCoV-OC43 spike peptides, collected after COVID-19 vaccination. Subset: HCoV-OC43 spike overlapping peptide pool stimulation. The source is a human donor who received a COVID-19 vaccine. CDR3 DNA sequence: TGTGCCAGTAGTCCCTTCACAGATACGCAGTATTTT. This gives the protein CASSPFTDTQYF.